The source of this T cell receptor (beta chain) is a study of blood T cell repertoires in COVID-19 (TCRdb year 2020). In terms of the full investigation: Samples covering the acute and convalescent phases of COVID-19 were provided by collaborators in the United States, Italy and Spain. The prospective study material was composed of cDNA or gDNA derived from T cells, B-cell-depleted T cells, or PBMCs. Subjects who had been exposed to COVID-19, were actively infected with it, or had recovered from it provided the deeply sampled blood TCRbeta repertoires that made up the dataset. The repertoires were released in a freely available public database meant as a resource for research on the immune response to SARS-CoV-2. The samples were drawn from two sources: the first 160 participants of the ongoing ImmuneRACE study, and 950 to 1,500 subjects contributed by 6 global collaborators. A de-identified subject ID, COVID-19 status, age in years and sex were almost always included in the sample metadata. Where available, HLA class I and class II types were obtained from metadata supplied by the sample provider rather than from assay-based typing. Study-level results and caveats: The quantity of clinical and demographic metadata differed by source and by participant and was supplied without curation.

As for this clone: Its antigen is not yet known. Base-call qualities are not available, and no considerably larger clone is one nucleotide away.

Whole blood was collected in K2EDTA tubes by collaborating institutions according to the institutions' own protocols. Collaborator samples were shipped for TCRbeta analysis as frozen whole blood, isolated PBMCs, or DNA extracted from either sample type. The immunoSEQ Assay, a bias-controlled multiplex PCR, was used to amplify TCRbeta CDR3 regions from genomic DNA. As for the authors' bioinformatics: Nucleated cell counts per sample were estimated from amplification of reference gene primers within the assay. To quantify the absolute abundance of each unique TCRbeta CDR3 rearrangement, sequence reads were collapsed and filtered. For each sample, productive Simpson clonality was calculated by taking the square root of Simpson's diversity index across productive rearrangements. In TCRdb, the immuneACCESS table is reduced to in-frame sequences with V and J assigned. These tables do not hold every clone; where another copy was compared, an unresolved V gene accounts for under half, and the others remain unexplained. For V, J and clone size, that table is used; D and trimming come from the DNA. Within this sample are some 100,000 clones, with over 70% of them counted one time only. Of the sample, around 25% falls within the top ten clones.

CDR1 and CDR2, looked up from the germline V gene, are SNHLY and FYNNEI. At the junction V is shortened by 0 bases and J by 8 bases, with 16 bases in between. From cysteine to phenylalanine, the CDR3 is 16 amino acids long. Of the read, only the CDR3 DNA is kept; its 48 bases are in frame from base 1. This chain joins TRBV2 to TRBJ1-4; the best D guess is TRBD1, with 5 bases matching. The receptor was isolated from a man of 80 years or more with active or convalescent COVID-19. Material for sequencing was peripheral blood. Here is the DNA: TGTGCCAGCAGTGAAGCGCTGGGGGGTTACGGGGAAAAACTGTTTTTT. Translation gives CASSEALGGYGEKLFF.